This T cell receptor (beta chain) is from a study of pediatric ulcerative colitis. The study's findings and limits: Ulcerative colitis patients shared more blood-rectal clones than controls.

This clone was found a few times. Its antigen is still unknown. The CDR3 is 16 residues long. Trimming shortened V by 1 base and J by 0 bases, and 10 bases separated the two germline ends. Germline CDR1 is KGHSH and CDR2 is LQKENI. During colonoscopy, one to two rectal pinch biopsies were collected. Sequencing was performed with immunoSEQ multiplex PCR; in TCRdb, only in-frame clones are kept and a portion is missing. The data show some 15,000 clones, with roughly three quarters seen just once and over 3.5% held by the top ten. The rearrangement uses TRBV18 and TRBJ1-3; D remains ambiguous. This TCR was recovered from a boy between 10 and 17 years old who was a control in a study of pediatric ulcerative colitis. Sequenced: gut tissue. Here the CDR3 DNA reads TGTGCCAGCTCACCACTCATAGGCGGCTCTGGAAACACCATATATTTT. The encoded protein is CASSPLIGGSGNTIYF.